Following are 3 T cell receptor beta chains from one sample sequenced in a study of CD8 T cells in ankylosing spondylitis. These receptors lack a known antigen. TCRdb used MiXCR to reprocess the 5' RACE reads, holding one entry per CDR3 protein. The table lists some 800,000 distinct CDR3 sequences, roughly 12% of them singletons. Study-wide findings and caveats: Typical of ankylosing spondylitis blood, it appeared, was a TCR beta motif of under 10 highly homologous variants.

The source material was blood, either unsorted or a sorted T cell fraction (not recorded which). These receptors all come from a male donor with ankylosing spondylitis.

J is TRBJ1-3 and V is TRBV7-8; D gene uncertain. Trimming shortened V by 0 bases and J by 1 base, and 13 bases separated the two germline ends. Per the germline V gene, CDR1 is SGHVS and CDR2 is FQNEAQ. The CDR3 runs to 17 residues. CDR3 region: CASSLALADLSGNTIYF. CDR3 bases: TGTGCCAGCAGCTTAGCGCTCGCCGACCTTTCTGGAAACACCATATATTTT.

Of note for this clonotype: This clone may be a read error of a much larger clone one base away. The chain links TRBV12-3 or TRBV12-4 to TRBJ2-3; D is ambiguous. This CDR3 has 14 amino acids. The CDR3 DNA reads TGTGCCAGCATTTTACACTCCAGCACAGATACGCAGTATTTT. Amino acid sequence: CASILHSSTDTQYF.

In its sample, this clonotype was seen a few times. The chain joins TRBV6-1 to TRBJ1-5; no clear D gene. V lost 10 bases and J lost 3, with 16 bases in between. CDR3 length equals 14 residues. The germline gives CDR1 MNHNS, CDR2 SASEGT. CDR3 residues: CATRRGTFNQPQHF. CDR3 nucleotides: TGTGCCACCCGACGAGGCACCTTCAATCAGCCCCAGCATTTT.